Sequencing of this TCR beta chain was carried out in a study of cytomegalovirus exposure and HLA in healthy donors. Healthy bone marrow donors made up the donors. PCR used 60 Vbeta primers and 13 Jbeta primers. Libraries were prepared by immunoSEQ multiplex PCR; TCRdb keeps only in-frame clonotypes and omits some of them. The sample shows some 99,000 clones, 76% of them seen only once. This CDR3 is 14 amino acids long. The V gene's germline CDR1 is SGHAT and CDR2 FQNNGV. The V gene lost 0 bases and the J gene lost 8 bases, with 11 bases spanning the gap. This sequence joins TRBV11-2 and TRBJ2-1; tentative D call: TRBD2 (5 bases). This receptor was identified in a woman in her forties or fifties in good health and CMV-seropositive. Sequencing was carried out using PBMCs. In DNA form, the CDR3 reads TGTGCCAGCAGCTTAGATGTAGCGAAGGATGAGCAGTTCTTC. This encodes CASSLDVAKDEQFF.